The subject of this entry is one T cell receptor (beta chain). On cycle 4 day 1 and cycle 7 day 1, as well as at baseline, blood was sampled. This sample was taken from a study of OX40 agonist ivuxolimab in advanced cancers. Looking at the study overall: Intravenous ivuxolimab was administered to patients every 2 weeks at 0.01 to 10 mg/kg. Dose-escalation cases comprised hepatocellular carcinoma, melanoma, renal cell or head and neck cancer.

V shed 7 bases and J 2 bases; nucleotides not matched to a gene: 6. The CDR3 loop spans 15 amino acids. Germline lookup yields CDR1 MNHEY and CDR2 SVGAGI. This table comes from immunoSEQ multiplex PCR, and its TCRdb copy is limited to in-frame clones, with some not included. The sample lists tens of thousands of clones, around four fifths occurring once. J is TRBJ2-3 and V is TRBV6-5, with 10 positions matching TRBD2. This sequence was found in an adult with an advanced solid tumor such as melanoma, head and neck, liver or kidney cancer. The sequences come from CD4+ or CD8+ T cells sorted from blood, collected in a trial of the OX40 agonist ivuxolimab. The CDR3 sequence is CASKIAGGPTDTQYF. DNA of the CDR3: TGTGCCAGCAAGATAGCGGGAGGCCCCACAGATACGCAGTATTTT.